The 29 T cell receptor beta chains listed next were all sequenced from one sample in a study of cytomegalovirus exposure and HLA in healthy donors. Clones were read by immunoSEQ multiplex PCR, and TCRdb kept only the in-frame ones, dropping some. The sample lists over 110,000 clones; 86% were seen once. Specimen: PBMCs. The receptors here all came from a man younger than 35 in good health and CMV-seronegative.

The chain links TRBV6-1 to TRBJ1-2; weak D call: TRBD1 (6 bases). Germline V gene sequence: CDR1 MNHNS, CDR2 SASEGT. The germline V and J ends were trimmed by 5 bases and 2 bases, with 9 bases remaining between them. The CDR3 is 13 residues long. CDR3 sequence reads: CASSYDRNYGYTF. The CDR3 coding sequence is TGTGCCAGCAGTTATGACAGGAACTATGGCTACACCTTC.

V usage is TRBV5-1 and J usage is TRBJ1-5; no clear D. V was trimmed by 0 bases and J by 7 bases, leaving 14 bases between them. The CDR3 extends over 15 amino acids. Germline V gene sequence: CDR1 SGHRS, CDR2 YFSETQ. CDR3 sequence: CASSLDPLEAQPQHF. DNA of the CDR3: TGCGCCAGCAGCTTGGATCCCCTCGAGGCGCAGCCCCAGCATTTT. The full variable domain, with the rest looked up from reference TRBV5-1 and TRBJ1-5, is KAGVTQTPRYLIKTRGQQVTLSCSPISGHRSVSWYQQTPGQGLQFLFEYFSETQRNKGNFPGRFSGRQFSNSRSEMNVSTLELGDSALYLCASSLDPLEAQPQHFGDGTRLSIL.

The rearrangement links TRBV27 to TRBJ1-1; 7 nucleotides line up with TRBD1. V lost 5 bases, J lost 1 base, and 7 bases stayed unmatched. CDR1 is MNHEY and CDR2 is SMNVEV in the germline V gene (reference sequence). CDR3 length: 15 amino acids. This CDR3 is CASSTWDRWNTEAFF. The CDR3 nucleotides read TGTGCCAGCAGTACCTGGGACAGATGGAACACTGAAGCTTTCTTT.

The chain combines TRBV4-1 with TRBJ2-1, with 9 bases identical to TRBD2. After removal of 0 bases from V and 8 bases from J, the junction contained 5 bases not matched to a gene. Per the germline V gene, CDR1 is MGHRA and CDR2 is YSYEKL. The CDR3 covers 15 residues. CDR3 nucleotides: TGCGCCAGCAGCCAAGAAAAAGCGGGGGGAGATGAGCAGTTCTTC. Protein sequence: CASSQEKAGGDEQFF.

This clone appeared a few times. The V and J genes are TRBV9 and TRBJ2-7; 8 positions agree with TRBD2. The CDR3 covers 13 residues. The germline V gene encodes CDR1 SGDLS and CDR2 YYNGEE. V lost 1 base and J lost 7; bases outside the gene matches: 4. CDR3 protein: CASSVTGGQEQYF. CDR3 in DNA: TGTGCCAGCAGCGTAACGGGGGGGCAGGAGCAGTACTTC.

This clone has just one count. J is TRBJ2-5 and V is TRBV9; D ambiguous. V was shortened by 0 bases and J by 7 bases, with 13 bases between the two germline ends. CDR3 length: 14 amino acids. The germline gives CDR1 SGDLS, CDR2 YYNGEE. The CDR3 loop is CASSVASSLGTQYF. The CDR3 DNA is TGTGCCAGCAGCGTAGCTAGTTCTCTCGGGACCCAGTACTTC.

The genes are TRBV4-1 and TRBJ2-3, with 8 bases aligning to TRBD2. V lost 0 bases to trimming and J lost 1 base; unmatched junction nucleotides: 15. The CDR3 spans 20 residues. Germline V lookup: CDR1 MGHRA, CDR2 YSYEKL. CDR3 nucleotide sequence: TGCGCCAGCAGCCAAGATGGGGGGACTAGACCCCTTGTGCGCACAGATACGCAGTATTTT. Translation gives CASSQDGGTRPLVRTDTQYF.

The J gene is TRBJ1-4, the V gene TRBV27, with D perhaps matching TRBD1 (5 bases). This CDR3 contains 14 residues. V was pared by 5 bases and J by 0 bases, with 7 bases between. Germline V gene sequence: CDR1 MNHEY, CDR2 SMNVEV (reference sequence). CDR3 bases: TGTGCCAGCAGTGGGACTGCAACTAATGAAAAACTGTTTTTT. Amino acids: CASSGTATNEKLFF. The complete variable domain, with remaining parts taken from reference TRBV27 and TRBJ1-4, reads EAQVTQNPRYLITVTGKKLTVTCSQNMNHEYMSWYRQDPGLGLRQIYYSMNVEVTDKGDVPEGYKVSRKEKRNFPLILESPSPNQTSLYFCASSGTATNEKLFFGSGTQLSVL.

This chain connects TRBV9 to TRBJ1-2; D unresolved. This CDR3 has 14 residues. Trimming left V 0 bases short and J 2 bases short, with 8 bases between. Germline CDR1 is SGDLS and CDR2 is YYNGEE. CDR3 nucleotides: TGTGCCAGCAGCGTAGCTGGAGAGAACTATGGCTACACCTTC. It codes for CASSVAGENYGYTF.

The rearrangement links TRBV15 to TRBJ1-2, with 7 bases matching TRBD1. The V gene end was trimmed by 0 bases and the J gene end by 6 bases; junction bases not matched to a gene: 7. Germline values: CDR1 LNHNV, CDR2 YYDKDF (reference sequence). The CDR3 runs to 15 residues. CDR3 nucleotides: TGTGCCACCAGCAGAGATTTTGACAGGGAAGATGGCTACACCTTC. Amino acids: CATSRDFDREDGYTF. Full variable domain (outside the CDR3, taken from reference TRBV15 and TRBJ1-2): DAMVIQNPRYQVTQFGKPVTLSCSQTLNHNVMYWYQQKSSQAPKLLFHYYDKDFNNEADTPDNFQSRRPNTSFCFLDIRSPGLGDTAMYLCATSRDFDREDGYTFGSGTRLTVV.

The CDR3 DNA sequence: TGTGCCAGCAGCTTTGGGGGGACAGATACGCAGTATTTT. It translates to CASSFGGTDTQYF. The chain employs TRBV7-9 and TRBJ2-3, with D tentatively TRBD2 (6 bases). This CDR3 is built from 13 residues. Trimming removed 3 bases from V and 3 bases from J, with 7 bases in between. Germline loops: CDR1 SEHNR, CDR2 FQNEAQ (reference sequence).

A single count supports this clone. The V gene is TRBV7-2, the J gene TRBJ2-5, with TRBD2 matching over 10 bases. After removal of 4 bases from V and 0 bases from J, the junction contained 8 bases not matched to a gene. Germline V gene lookup returns CDR1 SGHTA and CDR2 FQGNSA. The CDR3 spans 17 residues. The CDR3 spells CASSYSSGGEYQETQYF. The CDR3 nucleotides read TGTGCCAGCAGCTATTCAAGCGGGGGGGAGTACCAAGAGACCCAGTACTTC.

This rearrangement joins TRBV7-2 to TRBJ1-5; no firm D call. The germline V gene encodes CDR1 SGHTA and CDR2 FQGNSA. The CDR3 is 13 amino acids. V was shortened by 5 bases and J by 7 bases, with 12 bases between the two germline ends. DNA for the CDR3: TGTGCCAGCAGCGTGGCGGCGAGGCAGCCCCAGCATTTT. Amino acids: CASSVAARQPQHF.

The chain employs TRBV28 and TRBJ1-1; unclear D gene. The V and J ends lost 3 bases and 4 bases respectively, with 15 bases between them. Per germline, CDR1 MDHEN and CDR2 SYDVKM. The CDR3 spans 15 residues. The chain's CDR3 is CASSLGRRASTEAFF. Written as DNA, the CDR3 is TGTGCCAGCAGTTTGGGTCGGAGGGCCTCCACTGAAGCTTTCTTT.

The chain recombines TRBV27 with TRBJ2-7; TRBD2 agrees at 7 bases. The CDR3 has 16 residues. J was trimmed by 3 bases and V by 3 bases; bases with no gene match: 11. The V gene's germline CDR1 is MNHEY and CDR2 SMNVEV (reference sequence). The CDR3, as DNA: TGTGCCAGCAGTTTCGTTGGGGGGGGTCGGGACTACGAGCAGTACTTC. Translation: CASSFVGGGRDYEQYF.

This chain connects TRBV7-9 to TRBJ2-7; a weak D match, TRBD2 (6 bases). Germline V lookup: CDR1 SEHNR, CDR2 FQNEAQ (reference sequence). V dropped 10 bases and J dropped 6 bases, with 25 bases sitting between them. This CDR3 is built from 15 residues. The CDR3: CANTSGVITPREQYF. The CDR3 DNA follows: TGTGCCAACACGTCGGGGGTCATCACCCCCCGCGAGCAGTACTTC. Combining the CDR3 with reference TRBV7-9 and TRBJ2-7 gives the whole variable domain DTGVSQNPRHKITKRGQNVTFRCDPISEHNRLYWYRQTLGQGPEFLTYFQNEAQLEKSRLLSDRFSAERPKGSFSTLEIQRTEQGDSAMYLCANTSGVITPREQYFGPGTRLTVT.

The genes are TRBV12-1 and TRBJ1-5; TRBD1, the table's D call, lacks a check against the DNA. TRBV12-1 is annotated as a pseudogene. This CDR3 comprises 18 residues. The CDR3 here is CASSFRDRDGGSNQPQHF. DNA of the CDR3: TGTGCCAGCAGCTTCCGGGACAGGGATGGAGGGAGCAATCAGCCCCAGCATTTT.

This clone was observed a handful of times. The chain joins TRBV27 to TRBJ1-2, with D tentatively TRBD1 (5 bases). CDR1 is MNHEY, CDR2 SMNVEV, per germline (reference sequence). Trimming took 1 base from V and 8 from J, leaving 14 bases between them. The CDR3 runs to 14 residues. The DNA of the CDR3 is TGTGCCAGCAGTTTATTGGGCAGGGAACAAGGCTACACCTTC. Protein: CASSLLGREQGYTF.

The CDR3, as DNA: TGTGCCAGCAGTTCGTGGGCCAGCTCTGGGGCCAACGTCCTGACTTTC. Translated: CASSSWASSGANVLTF. The chain combines TRBV28 with TRBJ2-6, with unresolved D. CDR1 and CDR2 (germline): MDHEN, SYDVKM. Between the trimmed V and J ends, which lost 4 bases and 0 bases, there was a span of 10 bases. CDR3 length equals 16 residues.

The CDR3: CAWEGQTNTEAFF. For the CDR3, the DNA is TGTGCCTGGGAAGGACAGACTAACACTGAAGCTTTCTTT. The J gene is TRBJ1-1, the V gene TRBV30; weak D call: TRBD1 (6 bases). Germline-derived CDR1 and CDR2 are GTSNPN and SVGIG (reference sequence). The CDR3 length is 13 residues. The V end lost 5 bases, the J end lost 2 bases, and 12 bases lay between the germline ends.

This chain connects TRBV19 to TRBJ1-1; D is unclear. There are 13 residues in the CDR3. From germline, CDR1 is LNHDA and CDR2 SQIVND (reference sequence). Trimming removed 8 bases from V and 5 bases from J, with 15 bases in between. The CDR3: CASSSQVRTEAFF. The CDR3 region has the DNA TGTGCCAGTTCCTCCCAGGTGAGAACTGAAGCTTTCTTT.

CDR3 sequence: CASSFRGLGDEKLFF. Here the CDR3 DNA reads TGCGCCAGCAGCTTCAGGGGGCTGGGGGATGAAAAACTGTTTTTT. The J gene is TRBJ1-4, the V gene TRBV5-1; 8 positions match TRBD1. V was clipped by 2 bases and J by 6 bases; unmatched bases: 6. The CDR3 spans 15 residues. Looked up from germline, CDR1 is SGHRS and CDR2 is YFSETQ.

The rearrangement uses TRBV2 and TRBJ2-5; the match to TRBD2 covers 13 bases. With 5 bases clipped from V and 2 bases from J, the junction kept 8 bases outside the gene matches. The CDR3 totals 17 residues. Germline CDR1 reads SNHLY; CDR2 reads FYNNEI. This chain's CDR3 is CASSPSWGLAGQETQYF. CDR3 nucleotides: TGTGCCAGCAGTCCAAGCTGGGGACTAGCGGGGCAAGAGACCCAGTACTTC.

This chain links TRBV11-2 with TRBJ2-7; D uncertain. CDR1 and CDR2 from the germline V gene are SGHAT and FQNNGV. This CDR3 spans 14 amino acids. Trimming pared 5 bases from V and 5 bases from J, leaving 16 bases between. CDR3 in amino acids: CASSPHPETHEQYF. CDR3 DNA sequence: TGTGCCAGCAGCCCCCACCCTGAGACACACGAGCAGTACTTC. Based on the CDR3 plus reference TRBV11-2 and TRBJ2-7, the full variable domain is EAGVAQSPRYKIIEKRQSVAFWCNPISGHATLYWYQQILGQGPKLLIQFQNNGVVDDSQLPKDRFSAERLKGVDSTLKIQPAKLEDSAVYLCASSPHPETHEQYFGPGTRLTVT.

The chain carries TRBV6-6 and TRBJ2-5, with 11 bases aligning to TRBD2. CDR1 MNHNY and CDR2 SVGAGI come from the germline V gene (reference sequence). The CDR3 is made up of 16 amino acids. The V segment lost 8 bases and the J segment 5 bases; nucleotides outside the gene matches: 13. CDR3 nucleotides: TGTGCCAGCCGCCCACTAGCGGGGGCTTCCGGGGAGACCCAGTACTTC. This gives the protein CASRPLAGASGETQYF.

The CDR3 region has the DNA TGTGCCAGCAGCCCGGGGACTAGCGGGTGGGGGTTCGACAATGAGCAGTTCTTC. Translating it yields CASSPGTSGWGFDNEQFF. The genes are TRBV7-2 and TRBJ2-1; 12 nucleotides line up with TRBD2. The ends lost 5 bases at V and 5 bases at J; junction bases unmatched: 13. This CDR3 comprises 18 residues. Germline V CDR1 and CDR2: SGHTA, FQGNSA.

This clone was detected once. V gene TRBV7-9 combines with J gene TRBJ2-7, with TRBD1 matching over 7 bases. Germline CDR1 is SEHNR and CDR2 is FQNEAQ (reference sequence). The CDR3 is made up of 12 amino acids. After removal of 8 bases from V and 3 bases from J, the junction contained 4 bases not matched to a gene. The CDR3 DNA reads as TGTGCCAGCGGTCCAGGGGGCTACGAGCAGTACTTC. Residues: CASGPGGYEQYF.

The V call is TRBV29-1, the J call TRBJ1-1; possibly TRBD1 for D (6 bases). The germline V and J ends were trimmed by 3 bases and 4 bases, with 24 bases remaining between them. The CDR3 has 17 amino acids. Germline lookup yields CDR1 SQVTM and CDR2 ANQGSEA. CDR3 region: CSVEGGSGRYRATEAFF. The DNA for the CDR3 is TGCAGCGTTGAGGGTGGCTCGGGTAGGTACAGGGCCACTGAAGCTTTCTTT.

V is TRBV7-2 and J is TRBJ2-5, with 7 bases identical to TRBD2. This CDR3 has 18 residues. Germline CDR1 SGHTA, CDR2 FQGNSA. The V segment lost 1 base and the J segment 1 base; nucleotides outside the gene matches: 12. CDR3 sequence reads: CASSLGTVGLAVQETQYF. CDR3 DNA: TGTGCCAGCAGCTTAGGTACAGTCGGGCTAGCGGTCCAAGAGACCCAGTACTTC.